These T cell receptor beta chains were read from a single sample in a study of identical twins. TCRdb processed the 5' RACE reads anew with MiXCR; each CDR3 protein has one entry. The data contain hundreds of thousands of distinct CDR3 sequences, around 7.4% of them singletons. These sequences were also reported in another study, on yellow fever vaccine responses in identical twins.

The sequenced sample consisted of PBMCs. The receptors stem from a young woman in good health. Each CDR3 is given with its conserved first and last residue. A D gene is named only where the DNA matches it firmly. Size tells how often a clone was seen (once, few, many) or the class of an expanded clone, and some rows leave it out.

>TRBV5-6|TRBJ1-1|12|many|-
TGTGCCAGCAGCTTGTTATACACTGAAGCTTTCTTT
CASSLLYTEAFF
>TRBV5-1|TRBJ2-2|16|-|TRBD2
TGCGCCAGCAGCTTTAGCGGGGGCTCGAACACCGGGGAGCTGTTTTTT
CASSFSGGSNTGELFF
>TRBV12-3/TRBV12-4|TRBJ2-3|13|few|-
TGTGCCAGCAGTTTCCCGTCCGGGGGTACGCAGTATTTT
CASSFPSGGTQYF
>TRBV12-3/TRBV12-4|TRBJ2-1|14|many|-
TGTGCCAGCAGTTTCTTGGACAGTTACAATGAGCAGTTCTTC
CASSFLDSYNEQFF
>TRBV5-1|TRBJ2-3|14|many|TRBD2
TGCGCCAGCAGCCAGGGACTAGCAACAGATACGCAGTATTTT
CASSQGLATDTQYF
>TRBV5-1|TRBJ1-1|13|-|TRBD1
TGCGCCAGCAGCCAAGGACAGGGAGTGGGAGCTTTCTTT
CASSQGQGVGAFF
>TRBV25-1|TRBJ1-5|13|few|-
TGTGCCAGCAGTGAATATGGGTGGACGCAGCAGCATTTT
CASSEYGWTQQHF
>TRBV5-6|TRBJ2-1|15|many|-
TGTGCCAGCAGCTTAGCTCTGAGGGGACACAATGAGCAGTTCTTC
CASSLALRGHNEQFF
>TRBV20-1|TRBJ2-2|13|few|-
TGCAGTGCTAGAGAGCGGGGTACCGGGGAGCTGTTTTTT
CSARERGTGELFF
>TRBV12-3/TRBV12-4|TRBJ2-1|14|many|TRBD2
TGTGCCAGCAGTCCTAGCGGGAGGGTCTATGAGCAGTTCTTC
CASSPSGRVYEQFF
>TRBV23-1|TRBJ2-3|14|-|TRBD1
TGCGCCAGCAGCCAGACAGGGGATAGAAATACGCAGTATTTT
CASSQTGDRNTQYF
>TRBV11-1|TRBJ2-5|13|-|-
TGTGCCAGCAGCCTAAACGAGGGGGAGACCCAGTACTTC
CASSLNEGETQYF
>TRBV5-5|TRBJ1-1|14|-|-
TGTGCCAGCAGCTTGGGTATCCAGGGGCGTGAAGCTTTCTTT
CASSLGIQGREAFF
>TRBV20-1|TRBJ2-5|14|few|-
TGCAGTGCTAGAGATGGGGCAGTGTTGGAGACCCAGTACTTC
CSARDGAVLETQYF
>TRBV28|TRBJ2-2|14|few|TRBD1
TGTGCCAGCACTGACAGGGGAACTACCGGGGAGCTGTTTTTT
CASTDRGTTGELFF
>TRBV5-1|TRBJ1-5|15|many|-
TGCGCCAGCAGCTTGGGTGGGGGGGCGAGGCAGCCCCAGCATTTT
CASSLGGGARQPQHF
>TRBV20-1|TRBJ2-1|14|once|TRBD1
TGCAGTGCTAGTAGGCAGGGGGCACTAAATGAGCAGTTCTTC
CSASRQGALNEQFF
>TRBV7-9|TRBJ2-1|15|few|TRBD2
TGTGCCAGCAGCCCTGCAGCGGGGGGACGCAATGAGCAGTTCTTC
CASSPAAGGRNEQFF
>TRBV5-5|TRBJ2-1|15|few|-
TGTGCCAGCAGCTTTCATTGGAGCTCCTACAATGAGCAGTTCTTC
CASSFHWSSYNEQFF
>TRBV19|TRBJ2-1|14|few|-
TGTGCCAGTAGTATAGGGCGGGGGCTGGGTGAGCAGTTCTTC
CASSIGRGLGEQFF
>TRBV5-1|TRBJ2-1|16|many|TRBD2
TGCGCCAGCAGCTTGCGAAGCGGGAGTAAATACAATGAGCAGTTCTTC
CASSLRSGSKYNEQFF
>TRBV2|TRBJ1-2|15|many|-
TGTGCCAGCAGTGACAGGGGCGGGGGTTACTATGGCTACACCTTC
CASSDRGGGYYGYTF
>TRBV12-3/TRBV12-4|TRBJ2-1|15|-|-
TGTGCCAGCCTTCCGGACAGAGACTCCTACAATGAGCAGTTCTTC
CASLPDRDSYNEQFF
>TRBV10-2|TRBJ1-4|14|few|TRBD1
TGCGCCAGCAGGGACAGGGTAACTAATGAAAAACTGTTTTTT
CASRDRVTNEKLFF
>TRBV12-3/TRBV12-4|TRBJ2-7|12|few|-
TGTGCCAGCAGTCCCGCCACTTGGGAGCAGTACTTC
CASSPATWEQYF
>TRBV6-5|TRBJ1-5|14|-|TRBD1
TGTGCCAGCAGTTACGTCCCAGGGGGGCAGCCCCAGCATTTT
CASSYVPGGQPQHF
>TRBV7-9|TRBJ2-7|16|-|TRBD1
TGTGCCAGCACCAACAGCCGGACAGGTGCATCCTACGAGCAGTACTTC
CASTNSRTGASYEQYF
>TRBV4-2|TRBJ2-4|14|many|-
TGTGCCAGCAGCCAAGGAGACGGCGGGGACATTCAGTACTTC
CASSQGDGGDIQYF
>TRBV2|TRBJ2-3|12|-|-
TGTGCCACCTTCGTTTTTGGGGATACGCAGTATTTT
CATFVFGDTQYF
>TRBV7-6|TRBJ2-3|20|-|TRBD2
TGTGCCAGCAGCTCCTACGCTTTCTATTCGACTAGCGGATCAACAGATACGCAGTATTTT
CASSSYAFYSTSGSTDTQYF
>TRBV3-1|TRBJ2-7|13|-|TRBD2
TGTGCCAGCAGCCGGGTCGGGAGGAGCGAGCAGTACTTC
CASSRVGRSEQYF
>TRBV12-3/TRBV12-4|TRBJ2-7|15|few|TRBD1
TGTGCCAGCAGTCAGGGACAGGGGGCGAGAAACGAGCAGTACTTC
CASSQGQGARNEQYF
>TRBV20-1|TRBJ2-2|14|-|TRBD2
TGCAGTGCTATTCTAGCGGGAGGGGCCGGGGAGCTGTTTTTT
CSAILAGGAGELFF